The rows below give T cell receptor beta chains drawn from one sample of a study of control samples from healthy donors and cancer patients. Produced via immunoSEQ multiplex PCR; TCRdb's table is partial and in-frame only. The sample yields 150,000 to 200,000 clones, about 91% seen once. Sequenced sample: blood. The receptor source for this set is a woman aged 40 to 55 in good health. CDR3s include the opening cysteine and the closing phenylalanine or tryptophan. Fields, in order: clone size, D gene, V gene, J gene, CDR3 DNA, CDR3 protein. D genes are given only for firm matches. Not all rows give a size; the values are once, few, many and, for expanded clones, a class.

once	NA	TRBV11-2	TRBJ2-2	TGTGCCAGCAGCCCGACACAGGGGAACACCGGGGAGCTGTTTTTT	CASSPTQGNTGELFF
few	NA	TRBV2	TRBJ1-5	TGTGCCAGCAGCCAGGCTGGGTGGCAGGGCTATCAGCCCCAGCATTTT	CASSQAGWQGYQPQHF
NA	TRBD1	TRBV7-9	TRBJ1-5	TGTGCCAGCAGTAAACAGGGGAGCAATCAGCCCCAGCATTTT	CASSKQGSNQPQHF
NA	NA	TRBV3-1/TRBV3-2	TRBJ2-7	TGTGCCAGCAGCCAAGGACACCTTAACTCCTACGAGCAGTACTTC	CASSQGHLNSYEQYF
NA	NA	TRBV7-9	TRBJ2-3	TGTGCCAGCAGTAGCTACTCGGGGTACACAGATACGCAGTATTTT	CASSSYSGYTDTQYF
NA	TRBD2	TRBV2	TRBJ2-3	TGTGCCAGCAACGACCCCCTAGCGGGTAGCACAGATACGCAGTATTTT	CASNDPLAGSTDTQYF
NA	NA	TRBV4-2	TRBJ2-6	TGTGCCAGCAGCCAAGATGGGGGGGACAGCTCTGGGGCCAACGTCCTGACTTTC	CASSQDGGDSSGANVLTF
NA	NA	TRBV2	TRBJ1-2	TGTGCCAGCAGTGAAAGGGTTCTCGTCTATGGCTACACCTTC	CASSERVLVYGYTF
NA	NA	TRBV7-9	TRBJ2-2	TGTGCCAGCAGCTTAGGGTCAAGGAGCACCGGGGAGCTGTTTTTT	CASSLGSRSTGELFF
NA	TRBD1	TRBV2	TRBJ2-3	TGTGCCACTACGCGTCCGGGACAGGGGCTTATGGGCACAGATACGCAGTATTTT	CATTRPGQGLMGTDTQYF
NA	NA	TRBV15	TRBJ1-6	TGTGCCACCAGCACCCGAGGATGGGGCTTGAGAGCTGCGGGTTCACCCCTCCACTTT	CATSTRGWGLRAAGSPLHF